This TCR beta chain was captured by sequencing in a study of cytomegalovirus exposure and HLA in healthy donors. Study outcomes and limitations: First-cohort TCR clusters tended to co-occur in the roughly 120 validation repertoires, a later analysis found. The authors confirmed in vitro that a few CMV-associated chains were specific for CMV antigens.

Using immunoSEQ multiplex PCR, the repertoire was profiled, and TCRdb retains in-frame clones only, with some absent. Of fewer than 90,000 clones in the sample, 90% to 97% were seen once. On this clone itself: As yet, its antigen is unknown.

The receptor's source is a young man in good health and CMV-seropositive. The specimen was PBMCs.

Written as DNA, the CDR3 is TGTGCCAGCAGTTACAACGGAGGCAGAAATGAAAAACTGTTTTTT. Its protein product is CASSYNGGRNEKLFF. The chain carries TRBV28 and TRBJ1-4, with D unresolved. With 4 bases removed from V and 5 bases from J, the gap between germline ends came to 14 bases. The CDR3 is made up of 15 amino acids. The germline V gene has CDR1 MDHEN and CDR2 SYDVKM. Using reference TRBV28 and TRBJ1-4 for the parts outside the CDR3, the full variable domain is DVKVTQSSRYLVKRTGEKVFLECVQDMDHENMFWYRQDPGLGLRLIYFSYDVKMKEKGDIPEGYSVSREKKERFSLILESASTNQTSMYLCASSYNGGRNEKLFFGSGTQLSVL.